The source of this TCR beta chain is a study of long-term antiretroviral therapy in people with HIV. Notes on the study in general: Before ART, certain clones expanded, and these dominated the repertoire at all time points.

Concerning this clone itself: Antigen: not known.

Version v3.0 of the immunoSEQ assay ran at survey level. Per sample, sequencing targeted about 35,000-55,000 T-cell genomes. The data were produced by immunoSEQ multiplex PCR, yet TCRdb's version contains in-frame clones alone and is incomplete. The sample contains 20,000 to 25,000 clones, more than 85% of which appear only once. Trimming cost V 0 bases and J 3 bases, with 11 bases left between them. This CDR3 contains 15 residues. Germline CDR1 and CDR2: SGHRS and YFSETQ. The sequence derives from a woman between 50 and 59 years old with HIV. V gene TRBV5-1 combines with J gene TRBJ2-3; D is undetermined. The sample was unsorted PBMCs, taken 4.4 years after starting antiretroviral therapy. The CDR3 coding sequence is TGCGCCAGCAGCTTGGAGGCGGACGGGACAGATACGCAGTATTTT. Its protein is CASSLEADGTDTQYF.